The clone carrying this T cell receptor beta chain was found a few times. The target antigen is unknown. This sample was taken from a study of post-analysis software for immune sequencing data. Study background: Relapsing-remitting, secondary progressive and progressive-relapsing forms made up the multiple sclerosis disease courses.

Study-wide results and caveats: A significant reduction in normalized Chao1 diversity was observed in multiple sclerosis patients versus controls. TRBV segments more frequent in patients than in controls numbered five and included TRBV5-6, TRBV5-1 and TRBV20-1. Those samples that were prepared in the same batch co-clustered strongly by F measure.

Germline V gives CDR1 SQVTM, CDR2 ANQGSEA. The J segment lost 3 bases and the V segment lost 4 bases, leaving 3 bases of the junction unmatched. This CDR3 comprises 13 residues. Unique molecular identifiers were present in the TCR beta cDNA libraries. Researchers reported approximately 500,000 cDNA molecules coming from roughly 1 to 10 million T cells. Using its own MiXCR run on the PCR reads, TCRdb lists one record per CDR3 protein. The table records a few hundred thousand distinct CDR3 sequences, over 30% of them present only once. This sequence joins TRBV29-1 and TRBJ2-7, with TRBD1 identical over 10 bases. This receptor was obtained from a girl aged 2-10 years with multiple sclerosis. Specimen: blood. The CDR3 is CSVARDRGYEQYF. DNA of the CDR3: TGCAGCGTTGCCAGGGACAGGGGCTACGAGCAGTACTTC.